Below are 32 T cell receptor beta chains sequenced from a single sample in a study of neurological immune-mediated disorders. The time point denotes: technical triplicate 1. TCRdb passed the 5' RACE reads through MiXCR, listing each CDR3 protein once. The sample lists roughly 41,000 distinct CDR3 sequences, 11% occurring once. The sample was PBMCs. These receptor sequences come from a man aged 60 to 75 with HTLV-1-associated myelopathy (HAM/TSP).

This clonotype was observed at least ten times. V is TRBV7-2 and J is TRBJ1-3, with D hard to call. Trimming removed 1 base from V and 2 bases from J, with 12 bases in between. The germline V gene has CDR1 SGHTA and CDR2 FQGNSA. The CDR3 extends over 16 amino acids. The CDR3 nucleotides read TGTGCCAGCAGCTTAGGACCATTAGTGGCTGGAAACACCATATATTTT. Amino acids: CASSLGPLVAGNTIYF.

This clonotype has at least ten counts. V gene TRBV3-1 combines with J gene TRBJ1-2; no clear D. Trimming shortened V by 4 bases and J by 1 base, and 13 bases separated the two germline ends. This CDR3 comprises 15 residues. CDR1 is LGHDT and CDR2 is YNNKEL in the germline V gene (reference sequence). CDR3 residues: CASSPPTGRNYGYTF. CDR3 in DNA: TGTGCCAGCAGCCCCCCGACCGGTCGTAACTATGGCTACACCTTC.

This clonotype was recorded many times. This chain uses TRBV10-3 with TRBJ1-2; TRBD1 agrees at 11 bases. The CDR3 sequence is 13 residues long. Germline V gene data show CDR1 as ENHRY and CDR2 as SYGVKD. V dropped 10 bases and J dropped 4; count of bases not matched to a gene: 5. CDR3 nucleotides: TGTGCCACCGGGGGGACAGGGGGCTATGGCTACACCTTC. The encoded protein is CATGGTGGYGYTF.

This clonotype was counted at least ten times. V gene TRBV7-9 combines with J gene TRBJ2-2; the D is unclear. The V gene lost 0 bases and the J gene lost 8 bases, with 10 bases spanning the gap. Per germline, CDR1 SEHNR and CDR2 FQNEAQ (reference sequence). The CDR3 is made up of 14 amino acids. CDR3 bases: TGTGCCAGCAGCTTAGCCGACGGTTGGGGGGAGCTGTTTTTT. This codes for CASSLADGWGELFF.

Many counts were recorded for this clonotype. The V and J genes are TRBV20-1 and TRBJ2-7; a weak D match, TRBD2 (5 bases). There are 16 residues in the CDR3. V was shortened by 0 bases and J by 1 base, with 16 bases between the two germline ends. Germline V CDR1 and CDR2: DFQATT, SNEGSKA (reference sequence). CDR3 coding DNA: TGCAGTGCTAGAGATCAAGCGGAGTTCCCGTCCTACGAGCAGTACTTC. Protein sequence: CSARDQAEFPSYEQYF.

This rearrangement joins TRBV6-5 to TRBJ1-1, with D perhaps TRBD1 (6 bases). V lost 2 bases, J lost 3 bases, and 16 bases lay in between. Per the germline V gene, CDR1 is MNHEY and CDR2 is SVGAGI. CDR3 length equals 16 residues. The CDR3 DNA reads TGTGCCAGCAGTTACCATACACAGGGCAGCTACACTGAAGCTTTCTTT. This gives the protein CASSYHTQGSYTEAFF.

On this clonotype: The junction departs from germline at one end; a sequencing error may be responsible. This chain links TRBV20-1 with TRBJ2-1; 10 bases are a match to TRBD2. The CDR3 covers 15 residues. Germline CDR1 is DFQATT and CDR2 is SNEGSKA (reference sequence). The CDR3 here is CSARTSGRTYNEQLF. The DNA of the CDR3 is TGCAGTGCTAGGACTAGCGGGCGAACCTACAATGAGCAGCTCTTC.

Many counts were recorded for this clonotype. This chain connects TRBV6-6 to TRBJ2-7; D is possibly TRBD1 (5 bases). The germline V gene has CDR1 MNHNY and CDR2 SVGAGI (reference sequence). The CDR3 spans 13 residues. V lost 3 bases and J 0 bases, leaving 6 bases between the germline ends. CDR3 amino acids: CASSYQGSYEQYF. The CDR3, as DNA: TGTGCCAGCAGTTATCAGGGCTCCTACGAGCAGTACTTC.

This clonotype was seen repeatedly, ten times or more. As DNA, the CDR3 is TGCGCCAGCAGCTTGTGGGGACAGGGGGCGAACGAGCAGTACTTC. Its protein is CASSLWGQGANEQYF. The gene calls are TRBV5-1 and TRBJ2-7, with 12 bases identical to TRBD1. Germline CDR1 SGHRS, CDR2 YFSETQ. With 1 base clipped from V and 5 bases from J, the junction kept 4 bases outside the gene matches. This CDR3 has 15 residues.

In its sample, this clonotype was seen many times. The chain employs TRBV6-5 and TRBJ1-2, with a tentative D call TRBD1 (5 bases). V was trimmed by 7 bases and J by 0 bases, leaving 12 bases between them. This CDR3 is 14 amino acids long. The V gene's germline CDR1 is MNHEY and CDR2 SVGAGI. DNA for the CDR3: TGTGCCAGCACCGAACAGGCTACTAACTATGGCTACACCTTC. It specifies CASTEQATNYGYTF.

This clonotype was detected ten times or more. The CDR3 DNA follows: TGTGCCAGCACCGACCACGATACGCAGTATTTT. Protein product: CASTDHDTQYF. The V call is TRBV27, the J call TRBJ2-3; D is unclear. Trimming removed 7 bases at V and 6 bases at J, with 8 bases between. This CDR3 comprises 11 residues. Germline V lookup: CDR1 MNHEY, CDR2 SMNVEV (reference sequence).

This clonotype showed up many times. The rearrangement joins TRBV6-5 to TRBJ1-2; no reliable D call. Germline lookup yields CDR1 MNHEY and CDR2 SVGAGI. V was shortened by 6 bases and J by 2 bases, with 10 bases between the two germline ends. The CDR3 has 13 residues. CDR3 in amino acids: CASSPHQNYGYTF. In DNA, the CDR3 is TGTGCCAGCAGCCCCCACCAAAACTATGGCTACACCTTC.

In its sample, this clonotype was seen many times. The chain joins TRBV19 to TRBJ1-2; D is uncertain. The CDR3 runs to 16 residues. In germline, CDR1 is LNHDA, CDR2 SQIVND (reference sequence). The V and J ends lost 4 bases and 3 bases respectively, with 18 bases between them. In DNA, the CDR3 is TGTGCCAGTAGTAGAGGTCCGGGAGAGACCTACTATGGCTACACCTTC. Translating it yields CASSRGPGETYYGYTF.

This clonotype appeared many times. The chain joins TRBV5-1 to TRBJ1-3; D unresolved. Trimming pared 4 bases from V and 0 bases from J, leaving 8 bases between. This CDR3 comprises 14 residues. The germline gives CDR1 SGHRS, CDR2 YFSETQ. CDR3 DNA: TGCGCCAGCAGCACGCAGAGCTCTGGAAACACCATATATTTT. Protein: CASSTQSSGNTIYF.

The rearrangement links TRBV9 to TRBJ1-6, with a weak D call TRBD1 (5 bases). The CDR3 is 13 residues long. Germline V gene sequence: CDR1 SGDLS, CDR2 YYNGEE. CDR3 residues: CVTPTWDNSPLHF. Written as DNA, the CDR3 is TGTGTCACCCCCACATGGGACAATTCACCCCTCCACTTT.

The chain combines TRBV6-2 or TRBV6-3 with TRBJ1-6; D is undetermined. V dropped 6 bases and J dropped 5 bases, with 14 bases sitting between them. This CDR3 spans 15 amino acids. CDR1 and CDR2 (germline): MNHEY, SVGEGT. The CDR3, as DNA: TGTGCCAGCAGCGACCTCAGAGGGAATAATTCACCCCTCCACTTT. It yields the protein CASSDLRGNNSPLHF.

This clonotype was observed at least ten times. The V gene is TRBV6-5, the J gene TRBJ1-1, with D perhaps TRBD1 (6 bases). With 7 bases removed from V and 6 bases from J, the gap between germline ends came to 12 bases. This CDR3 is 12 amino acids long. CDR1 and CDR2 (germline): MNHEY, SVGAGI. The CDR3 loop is CASTKPGAEAFF. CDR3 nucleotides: TGTGCCAGCACCAAACCAGGGGCTGAAGCTTTCTTT.

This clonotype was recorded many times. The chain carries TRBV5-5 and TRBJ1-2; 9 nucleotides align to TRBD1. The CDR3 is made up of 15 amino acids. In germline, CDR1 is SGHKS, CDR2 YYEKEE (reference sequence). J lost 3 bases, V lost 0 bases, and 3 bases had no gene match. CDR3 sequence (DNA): TGTGCCAGCAGCTTGGAGGGACAGGGTGACTATGGCTACACCTTC. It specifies CASSLEGQGDYGYTF.

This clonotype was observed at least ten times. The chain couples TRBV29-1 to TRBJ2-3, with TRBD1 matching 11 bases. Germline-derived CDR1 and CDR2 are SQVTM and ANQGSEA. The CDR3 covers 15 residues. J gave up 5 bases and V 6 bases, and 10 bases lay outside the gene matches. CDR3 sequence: CSVAGGQGVKDTQYF. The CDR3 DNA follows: TGCAGCGTCGCTGGGGGACAGGGGGTCAAAGATACGCAGTATTTT.

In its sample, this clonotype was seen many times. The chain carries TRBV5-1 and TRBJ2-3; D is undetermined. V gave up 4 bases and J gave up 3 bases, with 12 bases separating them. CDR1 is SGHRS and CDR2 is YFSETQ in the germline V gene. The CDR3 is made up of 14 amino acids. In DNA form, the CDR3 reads TGCGCCAGCAGCCATGCATTAGTTACAGATACGCAGTATTTT. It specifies CASSHALVTDTQYF.

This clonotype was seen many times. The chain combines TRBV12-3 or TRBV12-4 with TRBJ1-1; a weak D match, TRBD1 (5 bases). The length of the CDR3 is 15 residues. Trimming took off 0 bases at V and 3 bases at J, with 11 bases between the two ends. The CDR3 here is CASSLAVGVDTEAFF. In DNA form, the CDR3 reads TGTGCCAGCAGTTTAGCTGTAGGGGTAGACACTGAAGCTTTCTTT.

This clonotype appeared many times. CDR3 DNA: TGTGCCAGCAGCCAGAGCGGAGCGGGGTCCTACGAGCAGTACTTC. As protein: CASSQSGAGSYEQYF. The rearrangement uses TRBV3-1 and TRBJ2-7, with TRBD2 matching 7 bases. Losses at the gene ends were 3 bases for V and 1 base for J; bases not matched to a gene: 6. The germline CDR1 and CDR2 sequences are LGHDT and YNNKEL (reference sequence). The CDR3 consists of 15 residues.

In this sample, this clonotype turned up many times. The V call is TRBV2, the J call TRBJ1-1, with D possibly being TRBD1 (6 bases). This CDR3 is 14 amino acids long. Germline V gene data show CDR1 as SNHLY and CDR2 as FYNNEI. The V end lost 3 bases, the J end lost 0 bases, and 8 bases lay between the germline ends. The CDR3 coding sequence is TGTGCCAGCAGTGATCAGGGGATGAACACTGAAGCTTTCTTT. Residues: CASSDQGMNTEAFF.

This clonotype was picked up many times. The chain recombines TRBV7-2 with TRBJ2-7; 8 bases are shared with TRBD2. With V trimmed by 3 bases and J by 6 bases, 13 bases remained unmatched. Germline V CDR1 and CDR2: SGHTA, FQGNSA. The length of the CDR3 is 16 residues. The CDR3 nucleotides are TGTGCCAGCAGCTTGGGGGCCCGAGCGGGAGCGGCCGAGCAGTACTTC. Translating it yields CASSLGARAGAAEQYF.

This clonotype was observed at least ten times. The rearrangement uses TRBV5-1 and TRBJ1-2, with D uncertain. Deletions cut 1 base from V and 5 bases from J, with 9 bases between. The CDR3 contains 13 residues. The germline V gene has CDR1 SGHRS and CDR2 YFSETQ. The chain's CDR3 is CASSLSDRYGYTF. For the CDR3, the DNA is TGCGCCAGCAGCTTGAGTGACCGGTATGGCTACACCTTC.

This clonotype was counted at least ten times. The CDR3 DNA is TGCGCCAGCAGCTTAGGACTAGATACGAAGACCCAGTACTTC. This codes for CASSLGLDTKTQYF. V usage is TRBV5-1 and J usage is TRBJ2-5, with 7 bases that match TRBD2. Trimming removed 2 bases from V and 6 bases from J; junction bases left unmatched: 7. The CDR3 covers 14 residues. CDR1 SGHRS and CDR2 YFSETQ come from the germline V gene.

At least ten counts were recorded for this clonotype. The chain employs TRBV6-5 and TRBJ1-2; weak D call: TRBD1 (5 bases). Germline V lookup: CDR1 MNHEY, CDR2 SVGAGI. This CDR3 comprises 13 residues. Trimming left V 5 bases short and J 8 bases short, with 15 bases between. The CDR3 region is CASSALGGGGYTF. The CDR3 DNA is TGTGCCAGCAGTGCCCTCGGCGGGGGAGGCTACACCTTC.

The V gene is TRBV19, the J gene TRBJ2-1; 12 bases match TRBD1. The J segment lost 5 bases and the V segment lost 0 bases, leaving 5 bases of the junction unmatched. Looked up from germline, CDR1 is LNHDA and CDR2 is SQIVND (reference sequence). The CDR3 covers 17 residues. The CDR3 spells CASSIDKGTGGHNEQFF. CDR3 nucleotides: TGTGCCAGTAGTATAGATAAGGGGACAGGGGGCCACAATGAGCAGTTCTTC. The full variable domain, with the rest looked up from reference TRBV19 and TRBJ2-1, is DGGITQSPKYLFRKEGQNVTLSCEQNLNHDAMYWYRQDPGQGLRLIYYSQIVNDFQKGDIAEGYSVSREKKESFPLTVTSAQKNPTAFYLCASSIDKGTGGHNEQFFGPGTRLTVL.

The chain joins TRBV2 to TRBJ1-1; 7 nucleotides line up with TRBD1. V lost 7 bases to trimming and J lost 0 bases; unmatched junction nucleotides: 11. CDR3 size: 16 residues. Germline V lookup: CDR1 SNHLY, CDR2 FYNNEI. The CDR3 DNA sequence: TGTGCCAGCACGAGGACAGGCATAGAAATGAACACTGAAGCTTTCTTT. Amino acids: CASTRTGIEMNTEAFF.

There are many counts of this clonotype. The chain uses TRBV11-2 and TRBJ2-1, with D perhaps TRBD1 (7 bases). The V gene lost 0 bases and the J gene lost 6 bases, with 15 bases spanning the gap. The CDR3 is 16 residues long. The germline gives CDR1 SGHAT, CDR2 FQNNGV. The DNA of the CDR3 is TGTGCCAGCAGCTTAGATTGGGCAGGGGGAGGCAATGAGCAGTTCTTC. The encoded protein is CASSLDWAGGGNEQFF.

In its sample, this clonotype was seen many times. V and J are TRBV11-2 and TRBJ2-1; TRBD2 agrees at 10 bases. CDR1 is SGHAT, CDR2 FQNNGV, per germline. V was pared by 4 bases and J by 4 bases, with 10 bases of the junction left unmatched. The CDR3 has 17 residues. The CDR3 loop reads CASSSRLAGSPYNEQFF. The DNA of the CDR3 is TGTGCCAGCAGCTCAAGACTAGCGGGTTCCCCTTACAATGAGCAGTTCTTC.

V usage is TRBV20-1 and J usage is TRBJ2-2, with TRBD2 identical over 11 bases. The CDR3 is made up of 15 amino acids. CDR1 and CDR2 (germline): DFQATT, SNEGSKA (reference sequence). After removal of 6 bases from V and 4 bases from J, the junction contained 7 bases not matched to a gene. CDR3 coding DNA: TGCAGTGCCCCGGGGGGGACTAGCGGCACCGGGGAGCTGTTTTTT. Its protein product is CSAPGGTSGTGELFF.